This record concerns one T cell receptor beta chain sequence. Its recognized antigen is unknown. No much larger clonotype is one base removed from it; base qualities were not supplied. Trimming removed 5 bases from V and 5 bases from J, leaving 13 bases between the germline ends. From the cysteine through the phenylalanine, the CDR3 covers 13 amino acids. The kept DNA is CDR3 alone, 39 bases in frame from the first base. CDR1 is given as SGHTA and CDR2 as FQGNSA, both from the germline V gene. A cohort of around 28 patients with locally advanced or metastatic urothelial carcinoma, treated at Memorial Sloan Kettering on a trial protocol, was included. Peripheral blood mononuclear cells were collected pretreatment and during treatment, at between 1 and 8 total time points per patient. The Qiagen DNeasy Blood extraction kit was used to purify genomic DNA from total PBMCs and tumor samples. PBMCs were collected pretreatment and during treatment, and were isolated and stored as previously described.

This entry belongs to a study of PD-L1 blockade in urothelial cancer (dated by TCRdb to the late 2010s). Notes on the research overall: Every patient began therapy in 2014 and was given atezolizumab 1,200 mg intravenously every 3 weeks. About 90% of the 29 patients were identified as males with urothelial cancer of bladder origin, and a prior smoking history was reported by 18 of 29 patients. An ECOG performance status of 0 or 1 was recorded for the patients, and 0 to 3 prior chemotherapy regimens had been received by the patients. Blood samples were analyzed 3 weeks after the start of treatment (second dose) and 6 weeks after the start of treatment. Blood samples yielded a median of roughly 140,000 T cells and some 80,000 unique TCRs, with median clonality roughly 0.082. The study was an exploratory multi-omic analysis of somatic, immune and clinical correlates of response to PD-L1 blockade with atezolizumab in urothelial cancer. Pretreatment tumor samples, along with matched peripheral blood collected serially before and after atezolizumab treatment, underwent TCR sequencing. Durable clinical benefit was defined as a progression-free survival longer than 6 months, and TCR features were additionally tested against progression-free survival and overall survival. In the same patients who had TCR sequencing, pretreatment tumors also underwent whole exome sequencing and RNA sequencing. Durable clinical benefit was achieved by nine patients and was not achieved by 20 patients. Pretreatment blood TCR-seq was available for about 27 patients, at least one posttreatment blood collection was obtained for some 25 patients, and tumor TCR-seq was available for some 25 patients. General findings and caveats noted by the study authors: Small sample size (n ≈ 27) and many exploratory analyses mean the results are intended to be hypothesis-generating. A pretreatment peripheral blood TCR clonality below the median was linked to improved progression-free and overall survival. Among patients with durable benefit, tumor-associated TCR clones showed greater expansion in peripheral blood 3 weeks after treatment started (n ≈ 23, p = 0.022).

Each PCR received spiked-in synthetic TCR analog templates so that absolute template abundance could be estimated from read counts. Using the immunoSEQ assay, TCRbeta CDR3 regions were amplified from genomic DNA with bias-controlled V and J gene primers. Rearranged TCRbeta segments were sequenced at approximately 20X coverage. Regarding the original processing steps: Sequencing errors were corrected by clustering, and CDR3s were annotated against IMGT so that V, D and J genes could be assigned. Downstream analyses used only productive TCRbeta rearrangements, leaving out any out-of-frame or stop-codon sequences. To compute clonality, Shannon entropy was normalized by the log of the number of unique productive sequences and then subtracted from one. Clones differing between time points or between blood and tumor were identified by Fisher's exact test with Benjamini-Hochberg correction at adjusted p below 0.01. Here the immuneACCESS table is served through TCRdb, limited to in-frame sequences with V and J called. Missing clones are a known gap in these copies; in checked studies unresolved V genes cover under half, and the rest lacks a known reason. That table supplies the V and J calls and clone size; D and trimming were determined from the DNA. Recorded for this sample are around 45,000 clones; about 91% of them occurred a single time. The ten largest account for less than 4% of the sample.

The receptor was isolated from a man of 80 years or more with urothelial cancer. This sample comprised PBMCs, obtained around atezolizumab (anti-PD-L1) treatment. The sequence joins TRBV7-2 to TRBJ2-7; the D segment could be TRBD1, given 6 matching bases. The CDR3 is CASSKLQGNEQYF. The sequenced DNA: TGTGCCAGCAGCAAATTACAGGGCAACGAGCAGTACTTC.